The 19 T cell receptor beta chains below come from one sample, sequenced in a study of blood T cells in healthy people across ages. For the second PCR, which ran for 7 to 11 cycles, a sample-barcoded 5' primer and a J-beta primer mix were used. TCRdb independently ran MiXCR on the 5' RACE reads; one entry per CDR3 protein. The sample has hundreds of thousands of distinct CDR3 sequences; about 43% are singletons. Sequencing was carried out using blood. The receptors here all came from a man of 80 years or more in good health.

This clonotype was recorded many times. The chain is built from TRBV27 and TRBJ2-4, with TRBD1 identical over 9 bases. Germline V gene data show CDR1 as MNHEY and CDR2 as SMNVEV (reference sequence). This CDR3 comprises 16 residues. V trimming: 5 bases; J trimming: 13 bases; junction bases outside the gene matches: 18. In nucleotides, the CDR3 is TGTGCCAGCAGTCTAAGGGGAAGGACAGGGGCCCCGGAGCAGTACTTC. This encodes CASSLRGRTGAPEQYF.

The sample holds many counts of this clonotype. The chain carries TRBV5-1 and TRBJ1-1; 7 bases are shared with TRBD1. The CDR3 length is 14 residues. Germline V gene sequence: CDR1 SGHRS, CDR2 YFSETQ. The V and J ends lost 4 bases and 7 bases, in that order; junction bases with no gene match: 10. DNA for the CDR3: TGCGCCAGCAGCAAGGACTTAAGACAGGGTGAAGCTTTCTTT. Its protein is CASSKDLRQGEAFF.

V gene TRBV20-1 combines with J gene TRBJ1-5; no definite D call. The germline V gene encodes CDR1 DFQATT and CDR2 SNEGSKA (reference sequence). This CDR3 has 14 residues. CDR3 region: CSAPPGLGDGPQHF. The CDR3 nucleotides are TGCAGCGCACCCCCAGGACTTGGGGATGGGCCCCAGCATTTT.

This clonotype was recorded only once. This sequence joins TRBV12-3 or TRBV12-4 and TRBJ1-2; 7 bases map to TRBD1. V shed 7 bases and J 13 bases; nucleotides not matched to a gene: 9. The CDR3 is 11 residues long. CDR3 DNA sequence: TGTGCCAGCACTAACAGGGGTGAGGGCACCTTC. This encodes CASTNRGEGTF.

Worth noting for this clonotype: Its ends do not fully match the called genes, so a read error is possible. V usage is TRBV7-2 and J usage is TRBJ2-5, with D perhaps given as TRBD1 or TRBD2 (5 bases each). The CDR3 is 15 residues long. CDR1 SGHTA and CDR2 FQGNSA come from the germline V gene. As DNA, the CDR3 is TGTGCCGGCAGCTGGTGGGACCCCGGACGGGAGACCCAGTACTTC. The encoded protein is CAGSWWDPGRETQYF.

This clonotype has a handful of counts. J is TRBJ1-6 and V is TRBV7-9, with D maybe TRBD1 (5 bases). The CDR3 sequence is 17 residues long. V shed 4 bases and J shed 2 bases, with 15 bases lying between them. Germline V lookup: CDR1 SEHNR, CDR2 FQNEAQ (reference sequence). DNA of the CDR3: TGTGCCAGCAGCTCCACGGGGACGGCCCCCTATAATTCACCCCTCCACTTT. It translates to CASSSTGTAPYNSPLHF. Combining the CDR3 with reference TRBV7-9 and TRBJ1-6 gives the whole variable domain DTGVSQNPRHKITKRGQNVTFRCDPISEHNRLYWYRQTLGQGPEFLTYFQNEAQLEKSRLLSDRFSAERPKGSFSTLEIQRTEQGDSAMYLCASSSTGTAPYNSPLHFGNGTRLTVT.

The rearrangement uses TRBV27 and TRBJ1-3; no reliable D call. Germline CDR1 is MNHEY and CDR2 is SMNVEV (reference sequence). The V and J ends lost 3 bases and 0 bases respectively, with 15 bases between them. The CDR3 consists of 17 residues. CDR3 in amino acids: CASSFSGASLSGNTIYF. The DNA of the CDR3 is TGTGCCAGCAGTTTCTCAGGAGCGTCTCTCTCTGGAAACACCATATATTTT.

V and J are TRBV20-1 and TRBJ1-2; TRBD1 might be the D (5 bases). Per the germline V gene, CDR1 is DFQATT and CDR2 is SNEGSKA (reference sequence). Between the trimmed V and J ends, which lost 2 bases and 4 bases, there was a span of 14 bases. CDR3 length equals 14 residues. CDR3 amino acids: CSARPPGGGYGYTF. The CDR3, as DNA: TGCAGTGCTAGACCCCCCGGGGGTGGCTATGGCTACACCTTC.

A few counts support this clonotype. The CDR3 loop is CAISESGTNNEQFF. CDR3 in DNA: TGTGCCATCAGTGAAAGTGGGACCAACAATGAGCAGTTCTTC. V usage is TRBV10-3 and J usage is TRBJ2-1; D tentatively fits TRBD1 or TRBD2 (5 bases each). The germline V gene encodes CDR1 ENHRY and CDR2 SYGVKD. The CDR3 consists of 14 residues. V was cut by 3 bases and J by 5 bases, with 11 bases left in between.

The chain employs TRBV4-3 and TRBJ2-3, with 13 nucleotides matching TRBD2. CDR1 LGHNA and CDR2 YSLEER come from the germline V gene. After removal of 4 bases from V and 8 bases from J, the junction contained 12 bases not matched to a gene. This CDR3 comprises 17 residues. In DNA, the CDR3 is TGCGCCAGCAGCCCACAACTAGCGGGAGGGCCGAAAGGTACGCAGTATTTT. Protein: CASSPQLAGGPKGTQYF.

This clonotype was picked up a small number of times. The J gene is TRBJ1-6, the V gene TRBV7-2; D remains unclear. The germline V and J ends were trimmed by 2 bases and 5 bases, with 7 bases remaining between them. CDR1 is SGHTA and CDR2 is FQGNSA in the germline V gene. The length of the CDR3 is 14 residues. The CDR3: CASSLNGNNSPLHF. CDR3 sequence (DNA): TGTGCCAGCAGCTTAAATGGGAATAATTCACCCCTCCACTTT.

This clonotype was counted only a few times. V gene TRBV11-3 combines with J gene TRBJ2-1; 8 bases align to TRBD2. Looked up from germline, CDR1 is SGHNT and CDR2 is YENEEA. CDR3 length: 15 amino acids. The V and J ends lost 5 bases and 9 bases, in that order; junction bases with no gene match: 12. The CDR3 DNA sequence: TGTGCCAGCAGCCCCGGGAGGGCAAGGTCGGCTGAGCAGTTCTTC. The encoded protein is CASSPGRARSAEQFF.

The chain couples TRBV20-1 to TRBJ2-1; D is ambiguous. Germline CDR1 DFQATT, CDR2 SNEGSKA (reference sequence). The length of the CDR3 is 13 residues. The V end lost 0 bases, the J end lost 4 bases, and 7 bases lay between the germline ends. CDR3 DNA sequence: TGCAGTGCTAGAGATTTGAGGTACAATGAGCAGTTCTTC. Protein sequence: CSARDLRYNEQFF.

The chain couples TRBV27 to TRBJ2-3; the match to TRBD2 covers 8 bases. CDR1 MNHEY and CDR2 SMNVEV come from the germline V gene (reference sequence). The ends lost 5 bases at V and 0 bases at J; junction bases unmatched: 13. The CDR3 runs 18 residues. CDR3 coding DNA: TGTGCCAGCAGTCCACCCATCGGGAGGGCCTCTAGCACAGATACGCAGTATTTT. Protein product: CASSPPIGRASSTDTQYF.

This chain links TRBV20-1 with TRBJ1-1; 8 bases match TRBD1. The CDR3 has 15 residues. Germline V lookup: CDR1 DFQATT, CDR2 SNEGSKA (reference sequence). The trim removed 8 bases at V and 0 bases at J, leaving 11 bases unmatched. CDR3 in amino acids: CSPVPSRGLNTEAFF. CDR3 DNA: TGCAGTCCAGTACCTTCCAGGGGGCTGAACACTGAAGCTTTCTTT.

This clonotype was seen once. The gene calls are TRBV10-3 and TRBJ2-3; maybe TRBD1 (5 bases). Germline V gene lookup returns CDR1 ENHRY and CDR2 SYGVKD. The CDR3 runs to 17 residues. The ends were cut back, 6 bases at V and 5 bases at J, with 24 bases in the middle. The DNA of the CDR3 is TGTGCCATCAGCTCAAAGGACATTGGTATGGGTGGAGATACGCAGTATTTT. It encodes CAISSKDIGMGGDTQYF.

This chain connects TRBV6-5 to TRBJ2-7, with 10 bases fitting TRBD2. With 5 bases clipped from V and 0 bases from J, the junction kept 4 bases outside the gene matches. CDR3 length equals 15 residues. CDR1 MNHEY and CDR2 SVGAGI come from the germline V gene. In DNA form, the CDR3 reads TGTGCCAGCAGTAAAGCGGGAGGGTCCTCCTACGAGCAGTACTTC. Translating it yields CASSKAGGSSYEQYF.

This clonotype was observed a few times. This chain joins TRBV10-3 and TRBJ2-7, with D perhaps TRBD1 (6 bases). The CDR3 is 12 amino acids. Germline lookup yields CDR1 ENHRY and CDR2 SYGVKD. V was cut by 4 bases and J by 5 bases, with 9 bases left in between. The CDR3 coding sequence is TGTGCCATCAGTGGAGGGGGAAACGAGCAGTACTTC. It translates to CAISGGGNEQYF.

This clonotype was counted only a few times. The chain links TRBV6-6 to TRBJ1-1, with D unclear. The CDR3 totals 13 residues. Germline values: CDR1 MNHNY, CDR2 SVGAGI (reference sequence). The DNA for the CDR3 is TGTGCAACGAGTGGGGTCGGGGACACTGAAGCTTTCTTT. It yields the protein CATSGVGDTEAFF.